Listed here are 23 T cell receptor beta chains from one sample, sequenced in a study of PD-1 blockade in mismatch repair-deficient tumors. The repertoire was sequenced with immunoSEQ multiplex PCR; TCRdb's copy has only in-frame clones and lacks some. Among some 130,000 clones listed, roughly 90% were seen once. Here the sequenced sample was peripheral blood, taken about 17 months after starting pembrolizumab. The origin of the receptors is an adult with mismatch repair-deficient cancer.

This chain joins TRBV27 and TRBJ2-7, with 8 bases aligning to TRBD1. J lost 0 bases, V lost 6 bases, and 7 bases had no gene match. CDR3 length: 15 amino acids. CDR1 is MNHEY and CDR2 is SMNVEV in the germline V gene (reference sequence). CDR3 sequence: CASSLTGESSYEQYF. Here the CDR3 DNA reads TGTGCCAGCAGCCTGACAGGGGAGAGCTCCTACGAGCAGTACTTC.

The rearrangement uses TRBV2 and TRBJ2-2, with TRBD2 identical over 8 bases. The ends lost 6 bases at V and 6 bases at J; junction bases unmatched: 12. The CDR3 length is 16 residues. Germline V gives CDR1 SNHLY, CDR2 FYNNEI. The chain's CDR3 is CASRAGTRIYAGELFF. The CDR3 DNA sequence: TGTGCCAGCAGGGCCGGGACTAGGATTTACGCCGGGGAGCTGTTTTTT.

This chain's CDR3 is CASSLARIGNTEAFF. As DNA, the CDR3 is TGTGCCAGCAGCTTAGCGAGGATCGGAAACACTGAAGCTTTCTTT. The rearrangement links TRBV7-2 to TRBJ1-1; no firm D call. Trimming took off 0 bases at V and 2 bases at J, with 10 bases between the two ends. The CDR3 length is 15 residues. The V gene's germline CDR1 is SGHTA and CDR2 FQGNSA.

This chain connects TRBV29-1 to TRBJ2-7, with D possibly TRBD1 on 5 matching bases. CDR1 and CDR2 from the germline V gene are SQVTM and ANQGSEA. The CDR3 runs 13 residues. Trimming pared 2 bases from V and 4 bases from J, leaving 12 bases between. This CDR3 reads CSVETQGSYEQYF. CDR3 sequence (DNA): TGCAGCGTTGAAACTCAGGGCAGTTACGAGCAGTACTTC.

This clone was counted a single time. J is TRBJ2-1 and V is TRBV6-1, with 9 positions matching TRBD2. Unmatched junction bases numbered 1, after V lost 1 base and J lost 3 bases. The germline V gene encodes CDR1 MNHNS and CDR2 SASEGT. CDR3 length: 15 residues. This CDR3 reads CASSEVSGSYNEQFF. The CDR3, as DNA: TGTGCCAGCAGTGAAGTTAGCGGGAGCTACAATGAGCAGTTCTTC.

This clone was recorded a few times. DNA for the CDR3: TGTGCCAGCAGTTACCGGGGGCCGGGTGAAGCTTTCTTT. Translated, it gives CASSYRGPGEAFF. V usage is TRBV27 and J usage is TRBJ1-1; D perhaps matches TRBD1 (6 bases). Trimming stripped 4 bases from V and 7 bases from J, with 13 bases between. Per germline, CDR1 MNHEY and CDR2 SMNVEV (reference sequence). The CDR3 consists of 13 residues.

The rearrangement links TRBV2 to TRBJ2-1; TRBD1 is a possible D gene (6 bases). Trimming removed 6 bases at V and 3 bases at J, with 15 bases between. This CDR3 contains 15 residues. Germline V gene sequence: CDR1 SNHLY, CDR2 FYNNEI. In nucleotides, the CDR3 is TGTGCCAGCAGCGCTAGGGACACTTTCTACAATGAGCAGTTCTTC. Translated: CASSARDTFYNEQFF.

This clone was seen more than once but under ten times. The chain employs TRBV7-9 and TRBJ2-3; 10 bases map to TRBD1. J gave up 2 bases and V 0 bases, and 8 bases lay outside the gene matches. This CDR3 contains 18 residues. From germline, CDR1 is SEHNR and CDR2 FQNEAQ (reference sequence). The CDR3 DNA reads TGTGCCAGCAGCTTAGCTCAGACAGGGGGCTCATACACAGATACGCAGTATTTT. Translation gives CASSLAQTGGSYTDTQYF.

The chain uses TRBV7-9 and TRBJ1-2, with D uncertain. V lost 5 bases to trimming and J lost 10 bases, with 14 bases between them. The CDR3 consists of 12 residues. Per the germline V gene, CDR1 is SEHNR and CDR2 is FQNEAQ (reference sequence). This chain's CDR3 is CASSLTLDDYTF. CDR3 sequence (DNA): TGTGCCAGCAGCCTGACCCTAGATGACTACACCTTC.

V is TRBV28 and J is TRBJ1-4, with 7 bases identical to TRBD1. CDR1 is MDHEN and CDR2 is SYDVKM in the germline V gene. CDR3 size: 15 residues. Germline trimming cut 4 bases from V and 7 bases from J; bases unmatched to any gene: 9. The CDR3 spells CASSSETGISEKLFF. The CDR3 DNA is TGTGCCAGCAGTTCGGAGACAGGGATTAGTGAAAAACTGTTTTTT.

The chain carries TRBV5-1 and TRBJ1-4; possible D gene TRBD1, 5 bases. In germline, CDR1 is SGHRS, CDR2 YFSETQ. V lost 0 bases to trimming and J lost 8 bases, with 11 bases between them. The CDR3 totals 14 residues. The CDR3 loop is CASSLGGVGEKLFF. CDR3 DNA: TGCGCCAGCAGCTTGGGAGGGGTTGGCGAAAAACTGTTTTTT.

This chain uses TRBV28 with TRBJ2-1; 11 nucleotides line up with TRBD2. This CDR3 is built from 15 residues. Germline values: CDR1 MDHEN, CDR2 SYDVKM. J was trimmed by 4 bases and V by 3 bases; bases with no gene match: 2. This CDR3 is CASSLGLADYNEQFF. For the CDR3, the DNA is TGTGCCAGCAGTTTGGGACTAGCGGATTACAATGAGCAGTTCTTC.

CDR3 in DNA: TGTGCCAGCAGTTACCCCGGGACGGGGTCCTACGAGCAGTACTTC. Translated, it gives CASSYPGTGSYEQYF. The V and J genes are TRBV6-5 and TRBJ2-7; D could derive from TRBD1 or TRBD2 (5 bases each). In germline, CDR1 is MNHEY, CDR2 SVGAGI. CDR3 length: 15 amino acids. Trimming removed 2 bases from V and 1 base from J, with 12 bases in between.

CDR3 sequence (DNA): TGTGCCAGCAGCCAAGATCCGGCGGGAGATGTTTACGAGCAGTACTTC. Protein: CASSQDPAGDVYEQYF. This chain connects TRBV4-2 to TRBJ2-7; 7 nucleotides line up with TRBD2. CDR1 LGHNA and CDR2 YNFKEQ come from the germline V gene. V dropped 0 bases and J dropped 4; count of bases not matched to a gene: 9. The CDR3 length is 16 residues.

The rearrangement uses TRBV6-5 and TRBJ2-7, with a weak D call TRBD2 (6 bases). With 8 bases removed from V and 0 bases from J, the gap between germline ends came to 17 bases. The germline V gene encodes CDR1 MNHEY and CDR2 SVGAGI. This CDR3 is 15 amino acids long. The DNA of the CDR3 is TGTGCCAGCGGATCGGAGGGGTTGGCCTCCTACGAGCAGTACTTC. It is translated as CASGSEGLASYEQYF.

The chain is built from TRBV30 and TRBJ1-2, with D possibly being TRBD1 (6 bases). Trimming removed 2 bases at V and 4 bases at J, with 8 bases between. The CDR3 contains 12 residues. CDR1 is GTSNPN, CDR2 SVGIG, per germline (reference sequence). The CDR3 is CAWSTGAYGYTF. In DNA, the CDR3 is TGTGCCTGGAGTACGGGGGCCTATGGCTACACCTTC.

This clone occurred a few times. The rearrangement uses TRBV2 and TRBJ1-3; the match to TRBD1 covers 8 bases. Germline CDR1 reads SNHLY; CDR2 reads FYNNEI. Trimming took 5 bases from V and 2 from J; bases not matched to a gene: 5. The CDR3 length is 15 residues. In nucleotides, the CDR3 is TGTGCCAGCAGTAAGGGGACAGGAGCTGGAAACACCATATATTTT. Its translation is CASSKGTGAGNTIYF.

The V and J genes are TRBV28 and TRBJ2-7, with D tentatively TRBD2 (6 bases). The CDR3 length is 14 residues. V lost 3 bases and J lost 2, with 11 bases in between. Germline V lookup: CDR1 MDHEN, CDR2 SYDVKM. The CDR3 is CASSFLAGPYEQYF. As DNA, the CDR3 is TGTGCCAGCAGTTTCCTTGCGGGGCCCTACGAGCAGTACTTC.

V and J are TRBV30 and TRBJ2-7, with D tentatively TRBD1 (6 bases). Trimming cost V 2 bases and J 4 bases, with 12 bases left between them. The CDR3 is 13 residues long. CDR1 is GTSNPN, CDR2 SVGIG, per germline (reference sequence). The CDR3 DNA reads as TGTGCCTGGAGTACCAGGGGCGGTTACGAGCAGTACTTC. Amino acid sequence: CAWSTRGGYEQYF. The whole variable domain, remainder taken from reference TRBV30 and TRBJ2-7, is SQTIHQWPATLVQPVGSPLSLECTVEGTSNPNLYWYRQAAGRGLQLLFYSVGIGQISSEVPQNLSASRPQDRQFILSSKKLLLSDSGFYLCAWSTRGGYEQYFGPGTRLTVT.

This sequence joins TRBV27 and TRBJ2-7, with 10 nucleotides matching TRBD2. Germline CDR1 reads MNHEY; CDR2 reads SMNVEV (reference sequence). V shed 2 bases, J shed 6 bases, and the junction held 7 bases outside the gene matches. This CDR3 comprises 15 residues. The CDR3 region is CASSLGTSGIGEQYF. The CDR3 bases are TGTGCCAGCAGTTTAGGTACTAGCGGGATAGGCGAGCAGTACTTC.

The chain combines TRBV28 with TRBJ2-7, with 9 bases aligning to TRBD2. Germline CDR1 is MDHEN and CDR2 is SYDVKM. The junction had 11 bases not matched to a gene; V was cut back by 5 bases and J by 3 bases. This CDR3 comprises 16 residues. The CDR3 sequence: CASSDLSGSIDYEQYF. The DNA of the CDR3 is TGTGCCAGCAGTGACCTTAGCGGGAGCATCGACTACGAGCAGTACTTC.

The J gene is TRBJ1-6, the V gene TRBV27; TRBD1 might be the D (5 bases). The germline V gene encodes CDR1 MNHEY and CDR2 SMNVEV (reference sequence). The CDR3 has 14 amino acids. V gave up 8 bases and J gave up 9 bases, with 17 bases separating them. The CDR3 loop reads CASGIGIGGSPLHF. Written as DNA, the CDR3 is TGTGCCAGCGGCATTGGGATTGGGGGTTCACCCCTCCACTTT.

The CDR3 region has the DNA TGCGCCAGCAGCCAAGACCGGGACAGGGACTTTAGGGATGGCTACACCTTC. Protein product: CASSQDRDRDFRDGYTF. V usage is TRBV4-1 and J usage is TRBJ1-2; TRBD1 matches 9 bases. Per the germline V gene, CDR1 is MGHRA and CDR2 is YSYEKL. The CDR3 loop spans 17 amino acids. V dropped 0 bases and J dropped 6; count of bases not matched to a gene: 11.